The next 27 T cell receptor beta chains were all read from a single sample in a study of T cell responses to AZD1222 COVID-19 vaccine. Method: immunoSEQ multiplex PCR; TCRdb's copy keeps in-frame clones and lacks some. The profile covers 130,000 or so clones, with about 89% appearing a single time and 2.9% taken by the ten largest. Sample: peripheral blood, taken on day 0 of AZD1222 vaccination. Receptors originate from an adult in good health.

Written as DNA, the CDR3 is TGTGCCAGCCGGCAAACAGGGGAACCCTATGGCTACACCTTC. This gives the protein CASRQTGEPYGYTF. The chain is built from TRBV14 and TRBJ1-2, with 7 bases fitting TRBD1. V was clipped by 8 bases and J by 4 bases; unmatched bases: 10. Germline CDR1 is SGHDN and CDR2 is FVKESK. The CDR3 spans 14 residues.

The sample holds one count of this clone. The chain employs TRBV12-3 or TRBV12-4 and TRBJ1-2; D not resolved. The CDR3 contains 13 residues. V was cut by 0 bases and J by 8 bases, with 10 bases left in between. The CDR3 loop reads CASSLAGGVGYTF. CDR3 DNA: TGTGCCAGCAGTTTAGCGGGCGGGGTAGGCTACACCTTC.

This rearrangement joins TRBV19 to TRBJ2-1, with 9 positions matching TRBD2. With V trimmed by 3 bases and J by 0 bases, 6 bases remained unmatched. The CDR3 length is 17 residues. The germline V gene encodes CDR1 LNHDA and CDR2 SQIVND (reference sequence). This chain's CDR3 is CASSIGGGALSYNEQFF. DNA for the CDR3: TGTGCCAGTAGTATTGGCGGGGGGGCCCTCTCCTACAATGAGCAGTTCTTC. Full variable domain (outside the CDR3, taken from reference TRBV19 and TRBJ2-1): DGGITQSPKYLFRKEGQNVTLSCEQNLNHDAMYWYRQDPGQGLRLIYYSQIVNDFQKGDIAEGYSVSREKKESFPLTVTSAQKNPTAFYLCASSIGGGALSYNEQFFGPGTRLTVL.

The rearrangement joins TRBV9 to TRBJ2-7; D gene ambiguous. The germline V and J ends were trimmed by 0 bases and 2 bases, with 12 bases remaining between them. The CDR3 length is 15 residues. CDR1 is SGDLS and CDR2 is YYNGEE in the germline V gene. The CDR3 loop reads CASSVGKRPTYEQYF. The CDR3 nucleotides read TGTGCCAGCAGCGTAGGCAAGCGCCCTACCTACGAGCAGTACTTC.

This CDR3 is CASSGTGDYEQYF. The CDR3 DNA is TGTGCCAGCAGCGGGACAGGGGACTACGAGCAGTACTTC. The V gene is TRBV5-6, the J gene TRBJ2-7; TRBD1 agrees at 10 bases. Trimming at V came to 4 bases and at J to 3 bases, leaving 1 base not matched to a gene. Germline V lookup: CDR1 SGHDT, CDR2 YYEEEE. CDR3 length equals 13 residues.

This chain joins TRBV29-1 and TRBJ2-2, with TRBD1 as a possible D gene (6 bases). Germline CDR1 SQVTM, CDR2 ANQGSEA. The V and J ends lost 0 bases and 6 bases respectively, with 20 bases between them. This CDR3 is 17 amino acids long. CDR3 loop: CSVEDYGPGTGPGELFF. As DNA, the CDR3 is TGCAGCGTTGAAGATTATGGGCCGGGAACAGGGCCCGGGGAGCTGTTTTTT.

J is TRBJ1-2 and V is TRBV6-2 or TRBV6-3; D gene uncertain. CDR1 is MNHEY and CDR2 is SVGEGT in the germline V gene. This CDR3 region has 11 residues. V shed 5 bases and J shed 11 bases, with 12 bases lying between them. This CDR3 is CASSLGRRYTF. The CDR3 DNA reads as TGTGCCAGCAGTCTTGGGAGGCGATACACCTTC.

The rearrangement links TRBV10-1 to TRBJ2-1, with no clear D. V was trimmed by 4 bases and J by 6 bases, leaving 13 bases between them. This CDR3 is 14 amino acids long. CDR1 is WNHNN and CDR2 is SYGVQD in the germline V gene (reference sequence). The CDR3 DNA reads TGCGCCAGCAGTGGACCACGCGGCTTCAATGAGCAGTTCTTC. Residues: CASSGPRGFNEQFF.

The V gene is TRBV7-9, the J gene TRBJ2-1, with a possible D match to TRBD2 (6 bases). The V end lost 1 base, the J end lost 5 bases, and 9 bases lay between the germline ends. Germline assignment: CDR1 SEHNR and CDR2 FQNEAQ (reference sequence). The CDR3 is 14 amino acids. DNA for the CDR3: TGTGCCAGCAGCTTAGAATCGGGGGACAATGAGCAGTTCTTC. Translated, it gives CASSLESGDNEQFF.

The rearrangement links TRBV30 to TRBJ1-2; D is ambiguous. CDR1 is GTSNPN and CDR2 is SVGIG in the germline V gene (reference sequence). Trimming removed 4 bases from V and 4 bases from J, with 10 bases in between. CDR3 length: 12 amino acids. The CDR3 DNA reads TGTGCCTGGAAATGGGTCGGCTATGGCTACACCTTC. This gives the protein CAWKWVGYGYTF.

The chain has TRBV6-2 or TRBV6-3 and TRBJ2-5; perhaps TRBD1 as D (6 bases). CDR1 is MNHEY, CDR2 SVGEGT, per germline. V dropped 2 bases and J dropped 4 bases, with 11 bases sitting between them. CDR3 size: 14 residues. The CDR3 DNA reads as TGTGCCAGCAGTTACAAGGGGGATGTAGAGACCCAGTACTTC. Amino acid sequence: CASSYKGDVETQYF.

The chain carries TRBV7-2 and TRBJ1-2; no definite D call. Germline-derived CDR1 and CDR2 are SGHTA and FQGNSA. Trimming took off 5 bases at V and 7 bases at J, with 14 bases between the two ends. The CDR3 contains 13 residues. The CDR3 DNA follows: TGTGCCAGCAGCCTAACAGTGGTGGGTGGCTACACCTTC. Translating gives CASSLTVVGGYTF.

The V call is TRBV7-3, the J call TRBJ2-5; D may be TRBD2 (6 bases). Trimming left V 1 base short and J 3 bases short, with 12 bases between. This CDR3 is 15 amino acids long. The V gene's germline CDR1 is SGHTA and CDR2 FQGTGA. The CDR3 DNA is TGTGCCAGCAGCTTAATTCCGGGGGAAGAAGAGACCCAGTACTTC. Amino acid sequence: CASSLIPGEEETQYF.

V and J are TRBV5-1 and TRBJ1-1, with D uncertain. The CDR3 sequence is 15 residues long. V gave up 5 bases and J gave up 1 base, with 15 bases separating them. Germline CDR1 and CDR2: SGHRS and YFSETQ. In nucleotides, the CDR3 is TGCGCCAGCAGGACTTCTGGACTGACGAACACTGAAGCTTTCTTT. Translating it yields CASRTSGLTNTEAFF.

This chain joins TRBV30 and TRBJ1-6; D call uncertain. V lost 0 bases, J lost 9 bases, and 12 bases lay in between. This CDR3 region has 14 residues. CDR1 and CDR2 from the germline V gene are GTSNPN and SVGIG (reference sequence). This CDR3 reads CAWSVGTLGSPLHF. CDR3 bases: TGTGCCTGGAGTGTAGGAACCCTAGGTTCACCCCTCCACTTT.

The chain uses TRBV29-1 and TRBJ2-7; TRBD1 agrees at 9 bases. In germline, CDR1 is SQVTM, CDR2 ANQGSEA. There are 13 residues in the CDR3. J gave up 6 bases and V 5 bases, and 8 bases lay outside the gene matches. The CDR3: CSVRRDRVGEQYF. CDR3 in DNA: TGCAGCGTTAGAAGGGACAGGGTGGGCGAGCAGTACTTC.

The V call is TRBV30, the J call TRBJ1-2; 7 bases align to TRBD1. CDR3 size: 14 residues. The ends lost 2 bases at V and 7 bases at J; junction bases unmatched: 10. From germline, CDR1 is GTSNPN and CDR2 SVGIG (reference sequence). CDR3 amino acids: CAWSQRGGSAGYTF. The CDR3 nucleotides read TGTGCCTGGAGTCAAAGAGGGGGCTCCGCTGGCTACACCTTC.

This clone was detected only once. The chain combines TRBV19 with TRBJ1-2, with D unresolved. CDR3 size: 14 residues. Germline V gene sequence: CDR1 LNHDA, CDR2 SQIVND (reference sequence). V lost 3 bases and J 2 bases, leaving 10 bases between the germline ends. CDR3 sequence: CASSIIAGNYGYTF. DNA for the CDR3: TGTGCCAGTAGTATCATTGCCGGAAACTATGGCTACACCTTC.

This clone was observed a single time. This sequence joins TRBV19 and TRBJ2-7, with TRBD1 as a possible D gene (9 bases). CDR3 length: 16 amino acids. The germline CDR1 and CDR2 sequences are LNHDA and SQIVND (reference sequence). V was cut by 5 bases and J by 1 base, with 18 bases left in between. The CDR3 DNA reads TGTGCCAGTAGTCGGGGGGGACAGGGAAATTCCTACGAGCAGTACTTC. Residues: CASSRGGQGNSYEQYF.

The rearrangement links TRBV15 to TRBJ1-2; 11 positions match TRBD1. CDR1 and CDR2 (germline): LNHNV, YYDKDF (reference sequence). V lost 5 bases and J lost 7; bases outside the gene matches: 6. The CDR3 loop spans 14 amino acids. CDR3 DNA: TGTGCCACCAGCGAAGGACAGGGGGCTTTTGGCTACACCTTC. It is translated as CATSEGQGAFGYTF.

V and J are TRBV23-1 and TRBJ2-1; 9 nucleotides agree with TRBD1. TRBV23-1 qualifies as an ORF whose function is uncertain. The trim removed 3 bases at V and 4 bases at J, leaving 7 bases unmatched. The CDR3 loop spans 16 amino acids. In nucleotides, the CDR3 is TGCGCCAGCAGTCAGGCCTCGGGACAGGGATACAATGAGCAGTTCTTC. It encodes CASSQASGQGYNEQFF.

The rearrangement links TRBV4-3 to TRBJ2-7, with 7 bases lining up with TRBD2. The length of the CDR3 is 15 residues. The V and J ends lost 0 bases and 4 bases, in that order; junction bases with no gene match: 6. Per the germline V gene, CDR1 is LGHNA and CDR2 is YSLEER. Written as DNA, the CDR3 is TGCGCCAGCAGCCAAGAATTGGGCGGGAGTTACGAGCAGTACTTC. The encoded protein is CASSQELGGSYEQYF.

The chain carries TRBV24-1 and TRBJ1-6, with 8 positions matching TRBD1. The germline CDR1 and CDR2 sequences are KGHDR and SFDVKD. The CDR3 has 15 amino acids. V lost 4 bases, J lost 10 bases, and 8 bases stayed unmatched. The CDR3 is CATSDSGTGGSPLHF. CDR3 sequence (DNA): TGTGCCACCAGTGACTCCGGGACAGGAGGGTCACCCCTCCACTTT.

The chain couples TRBV28 to TRBJ1-4; D possibly corresponds to TRBD1 (6 bases). V lost 2 bases and J lost 4, with 17 bases in between. The CDR3 has 17 residues. Germline lookup yields CDR1 MDHEN and CDR2 SYDVKM. The CDR3 reads CASSLRGPTGVNEKLFF. The CDR3 DNA is TGTGCCAGCAGTTTAAGAGGGCCGACAGGTGTTAATGAAAAACTGTTTTTT.

The rearrangement joins TRBV9 to TRBJ2-7; tentatively, D is TRBD2 (5 bases). CDR1 and CDR2 (germline): SGDLS, YYNGEE. Trimming removed 3 bases at V and 6 bases at J, with 13 bases between. CDR3 length: 13 amino acids. CDR3 protein: CASSGPVGSEQYF. In nucleotides, the CDR3 is TGTGCCAGCAGCGGTCCTGTGGGGAGCGAGCAGTACTTC. Drawing the rest from reference TRBV9 and TRBJ2-7, the complete variable domain is DSGVTQTPKHLITATGQRVTLRCSPRSGDLSVYWYQQSLDQGLQFLIQYYNGEERAKGNILERFSAQQFPDLHSELNLSSLELGDSALYFCASSGPVGSEQYFGPGTRLTVT.

This clone appeared a single time. The chain recombines TRBV7-2 with TRBJ1-3; 8 positions match TRBD1. There are 16 residues in the CDR3. The V segment lost 5 bases and the J segment 0 bases; nucleotides outside the gene matches: 6. In germline, CDR1 is SGHTA, CDR2 FQGNSA. This chain's CDR3 is CASSLQGATSGNTIYF. The CDR3 bases are TGTGCCAGCAGCCTGCAGGGGGCGACCTCTGGAAACACCATATATTTT.

The chain recombines TRBV4-2 with TRBJ2-5; TRBD2 might be the D (6 bases). The CDR3 contains 14 residues. V gave up 4 bases and J gave up 5 bases, with 14 bases separating them. CDR1 and CDR2 from the germline V gene are LGHNA and YNFKEQ. The CDR3 reads CASSRGGTQETQYF. CDR3 bases: TGTGCCAGCAGCCGTGGAGGGACTCAGGAGACCCAGTACTTC.